This TCR beta chain appears in the sequencing data of a study of blood T cell repertoires in COVID-19. How the authors handled the data: Using reference gene primer amplification, nucleated cell counts were estimated. Profiling relied on immunoSEQ multiplex PCR, and the TCRdb table lists in-frame clones only, not all of them. The V and J calls and clone size were taken over from that table, and D and trimming were inferred from the DNA. Of fewer than 200,000 clones in the sample, roughly 88% are singletons; the top ten hold roughly 15%. The cohort comprised adults aged about 18 to 100 years residing in about 25 US areas. For recovered donors of Cohort 3, there were two negative PCRs, clearance, or symptom resolution. The germline V gene has CDR1 SQVTM and CDR2 ANQGSEA. This CDR3 spans 13 amino acids. Trimming removed 4 bases from V and 5 bases from J; junction bases left unmatched: 3.

The receptor was derived from a man aged 50-60 years who had recovered from COVID-19. What was sequenced was PBMCs or T cells enriched from blood (not recorded which). This chain connects TRBV29-1 to TRBJ2-2; 8 bases fit TRBD1. The CDR3 reads CSVGTGGTGELFF. CDR3 nucleotide sequence: TGCAGCGTTGGTACAGGGGGTACCGGGGAGCTGTTTTTT.